Shown below are 16 T cell receptor beta chains from a single sample sequenced in a study of response to subunit inactivated influenza vaccine listed by TCRdb under 2018. Library construction relied on RT-PCR. The listed sequencing device is Illumina HiSeq 2500. TCRdb redid the processing of the public reads, applying fastp at Q25 and MiXCR, and retained in-frame beta chains. Each CDR3 protein gets just one entry, which takes the most common genes and DNA from the rows behind it. Recorded for this sample are over 800,000 distinct CDR3 sequences; 21% of them occurred a single time. 10% to 13% of the sample is in the top ten clones. The input for sequencing was PBMCs from blood, taken about 5 days after vaccination. These TCRs come from a middle-aged man who received an inactivated influenza vaccine. Donor details come from another sample of the same person, matched by shared clones.

This clonotype was observed many times. The chain joins TRBV4-3 to TRBJ2-1; TRBD1 agrees at 7 bases. The V gene end was trimmed by 0 bases and the J gene end by 10 bases; junction bases not matched to a gene: 6. Germline-derived CDR1 and CDR2 are LGHNA and YSLEER. The length of the CDR3 is 14 residues. The CDR3 here is CASSQDRDSTEQFF. The CDR3 nucleotides read TGCGCCAGCAGCCAAGATCGGGACAGCACCGAGCAGTTCTTC.

This clonotype came up a few times. The chain combines TRBV6-1 with TRBJ1-5, with 8 bases matching TRBD1. This CDR3 is built from 14 residues. The ends lost 4 bases at V and 5 bases at J; junction bases unmatched: 4. Germline V lookup: CDR1 MNHNS, CDR2 SASEGT. CDR3 protein: CASSGGQGYQPQHF. The CDR3 DNA reads as TGTGCCAGCAGTGGAGGACAGGGCTATCAGCCCCAGCATTTT.

This clonotype was observed a few times. The chain links TRBV28 to TRBJ2-5; TRBD1 might be the D (6 bases). V was trimmed by 2 bases and J by 1 base, leaving 11 bases between them. Germline CDR1 and CDR2: MDHEN and SYDVKM. The CDR3 consists of 15 residues. The CDR3 DNA reads TGTGCCAGCAGTTTAGGAGGACAGTTCCAAGAGACCCAGTACTTC. Its protein is CASSLGGQFQETQYF.

This clonotype was seen more than once but under ten times. The chain uses TRBV7-3 and TRBJ2-5; 9 nucleotides match TRBD2. Per the germline V gene, CDR1 is SGHTA and CDR2 is FQGTGA. The CDR3 totals 17 residues. J gave up 3 bases and V 5 bases, and 13 bases lay outside the gene matches. In DNA, the CDR3 is TGTGCCAGCAGCCGGTTTAGGTGGGCTAGCGGGAAAGAGACCCAGTACTTC. Protein: CASSRFRWASGKETQYF.

This clonotype occurred a few times. The rearrangement uses TRBV12-3 or TRBV12-4 and TRBJ1-2; D is possibly TRBD1 (6 bases). This CDR3 spans 15 amino acids. Trimming cost V 5 bases and J 8 bases, with 21 bases left between them. The CDR3 nucleotides are TGTGCCAGCAGTCCCCAGGGGCAGGGCTCGGGAGGCTACACCTTC. The encoded protein is CASSPQGQGSGGYTF.

The rearrangement links TRBV5-1 to TRBJ2-7; the match to TRBD1 covers 8 bases. With V trimmed by 5 bases and J by 3 bases, 13 bases remained unmatched. From germline, CDR1 is SGHRS and CDR2 YFSETQ. The CDR3 runs 16 residues. In DNA form, the CDR3 reads TGCGCCAGCAGACAGTCCCCCGGGACAGGAAGCTACGAGCAGTACTTC. Encoded protein: CASRQSPGTGSYEQYF.

This chain uses TRBV7-2 with TRBJ1-5, with unresolved D. Trimming pared 5 bases from V and 0 bases from J, leaving 8 bases between. This CDR3 is 14 amino acids long. Germline CDR1 is SGHTA and CDR2 is FQGNSA. The CDR3 reads CASSVGYSNQPQHF. CDR3 DNA: TGTGCCAGCAGCGTCGGTTATAGCAATCAGCCCCAGCATTTT. Variable domain in full (rest from reference TRBV7-2 and TRBJ1-5): GAGVSQSPSNKVTEKGKDVELRCDPISGHTALYWYRQSLGQGLEFLIYFQGNSAPDKSGLPSDRFSAERTGGSVSTLTIQRTQQEDSAVYLCASSVGYSNQPQHFGDGTRLSIL.

There are a few counts of this clonotype. The chain is built from TRBV7-2 and TRBJ2-3, with 8 positions matching TRBD2. The CDR3 is 14 amino acids. Looked up from germline, CDR1 is SGHTA and CDR2 is FQGNSA. With 2 bases clipped from V and 5 bases from J, the junction kept 3 bases outside the gene matches. The CDR3 DNA reads TGTGCCAGCAGCTTAATTCGGGAGGGAGATACGCAGTATTTT. Amino acids: CASSLIREGDTQYF.

A remark on this clonotype: This may come from a read error, since a much larger clone is one base off. This chain joins TRBV27 and TRBJ2-2; D not resolved. This CDR3 region has 12 residues. The V end lost 6 bases, the J end lost 4 bases, and 6 bases lay between the germline ends. Germline CDR1 MNHEY, CDR2 SMNVEV (reference sequence). CDR3 loop: CASSKTTGELFF. The CDR3 DNA sequence: TGTGCCAGCAGCAAGACCACCGGGGAGCTGTTTTTT.

The V call is TRBV5-1, the J call TRBJ2-6, with 7 bases aligning to TRBD1. The CDR3 is 16 amino acids. Germline CDR1 SGHRS, CDR2 YFSETQ. Trimming removed 2 bases from V and 3 bases from J; junction bases left unmatched: 5. The CDR3 DNA sequence: TGCGCCAGCAGCTTAGGCAGGGGGTATGGGGCCAACGTCCTGACTTTC. This translates into CASSLGRGYGANVLTF.

This clonotype was seen a handful of times. The chain combines TRBV11-2 with TRBJ2-1, with 7 bases aligning to TRBD2. Trimming took 5 bases from V and 5 from J; bases not matched to a gene: 15. This CDR3 has 17 amino acids. CDR1 SGHAT and CDR2 FQNNGV come from the germline V gene. The CDR3 bases are TGTGCCAGCAGCCGTCCTGAAGGCGGGAGCATCAACAATGAGCAGTTCTTC. Translated: CASSRPEGGSINNEQFF.

The chain is built from TRBV5-1 and TRBJ1-1; D is undetermined. Per germline, CDR1 SGHRS and CDR2 YFSETQ. Trimming shortened V by 4 bases and J by 0 bases, and 16 bases separated the two germline ends. The CDR3 has 16 amino acids. This chain's CDR3 is CASSTGRTAMNTEAFF. CDR3 bases: TGCGCCAGCAGCACTGGACGGACCGCTATGAACACTGAAGCTTTCTTT. The entire variable domain, with the rest obtained from reference TRBV5-1 and TRBJ1-1, is as follows: KAGVTQTPRYLIKTRGQQVTLSCSPISGHRSVSWYQQTPGQGLQFLFEYFSETQRNKGNFPGRFSGRQFSNSRSEMNVSTLELGDSALYLCASSTGRTAMNTEAFFGQGTRLTVV.

This clonotype was counted a few times. At one of its ends the junction is not consistent with the germline gene, which may arise from a read error. V is TRBV7-7 and J is TRBJ2-3; 12 nucleotides line up with TRBD1. CDR1 and CDR2 (germline): SSHAT, FNYEAQ (reference sequence). The CDR3 is made up of 16 amino acids. The CDR3 DNA follows: TGTGCTAGCAGCGCCGGGACAGGGGGCGCAACAGATACGCAGTATTTT. Amino acid sequence: CASSAGTGGATDTQYF.

J is TRBJ1-1 and V is TRBV12-3 or TRBV12-4; D unresolved. Between the trimmed V and J ends, which lost 10 bases and 1 base, there was a span of 10 bases. The CDR3 runs 12 residues. The CDR3 nucleotides are TGTGCCACCCGGGAGCCGAACACTGAAGCTTTCTTT. Its translation is CATREPNTEAFF.

The chain uses TRBV6-1 and TRBJ1-1; D not certain. Between the trimmed V and J ends, which lost 6 bases and 4 bases, there was a span of 18 bases. In germline, CDR1 is MNHNS, CDR2 SASEGT. This CDR3 is built from 15 residues. In DNA, the CDR3 is TGTGCCAGCAGCCCTTACGTGATCGGGCCCACTGAAGCTTTCTTT. Its translation: CASSPYVIGPTEAFF.

This chain connects TRBV11-2 to TRBJ2-1, with unresolved D. V was clipped by 4 bases and J by 6 bases, with 16 bases between them. The CDR3 has 15 residues. Germline V lookup: CDR1 SGHAT, CDR2 FQNNGV. In DNA form, the CDR3 reads TGTGCCAGCAGCTCCCTAATTGGAGTAGGCAATGAGCAGTTCTTC. It translates to CASSSLIGVGNEQFF.